This is a list of T cell receptor beta chains from one sample in a study of T-cell reconstitution after alpha-beta-depleted transplantation in children. TCRdb passed the PCR reads through MiXCR, listing each CDR3 protein once. The table records roughly 180,000 distinct CDR3 sequences, around 10% of them present only once. Material: PBMCs, obtained before TCRalphabeta/CD19-depleted stem cell transplant. All receptors come from a boy aged 2 to 10 with acute myeloid leukemia, due to receive a stem cell transplant. Each CDR3 is given with its conserved first and last residue. The D gene is left open where the match is weak. A clone size is listed for some rows: how often the clone was seen (once, few, many), or a class if it is expanded.

clone size	V gene	J gene	D gene	CDR3 protein	CDR3 DNA
many	TRBV20-1	TRBJ2-1	NA	CSARYSYNEQFF	TGCAGTGCTAGATACTCCTACAATGAGCAGTTCTTC
few	TRBV7-9	TRBJ2-1	NA	CASSLQTDEQFF	TGTGCCAGCAGCCTCCAAACGGATGAGCAGTTCTTC
few	TRBV29-1	TRBJ1-2	NA	CSASGINYGYTF	TGCAGCGCCTCCGGTATTAACTATGGCTACACCTTC
NA	TRBV20-1	TRBJ1-5	TRBD1	CSATQGAGNNQPQHF	TGCAGTGCGACGCAGGGGGCGGGTAACAATCAGCCCCAGCATTTT
many	TRBV29-1	TRBJ1-2	TRBD1	CSAYTGGVWYGYTF	TGCAGCGCATACACAGGGGGCGTTTGGTATGGCTACACCTTC
many	TRBV19	TRBJ2-3	TRBD1	CASTHGQADTQYF	TGTGCCAGTACTCACGGACAGGCTGATACGCAGTATTTT
many	TRBV27	TRBJ2-1	TRBD2	CASSLADTANEQFF	TGTGCCAGCAGCCTAGCGGATACTGCCAATGAGCAGTTCTTC
many	TRBV12-3/TRBV12-4	TRBJ2-7	NA	CASSSGYEEQYF	TGTGCCAGCAGTTCCGGATACGAGGAGCAGTACTTC
many	TRBV7-2	TRBJ2-1	TRBD2	CASSLAGGGGRNEQFF	TGTGCCAGCAGCCTAGCGGGAGGGGGGGGCCGCAATGAGCAGTTCTTC
NA	TRBV20-1	TRBJ2-1	NA	CSALGGESYNEQFF	TGCAGTGCCCTAGGGGGGGAATCCTACAATGAGCAGTTCTTC
many	TRBV6-1	TRBJ1-1	NA	CASTNQEHTEAFF	TGTGCCAGCACTAACCAGGAGCACACTGAAGCTTTCTTT
many	TRBV20-1	TRBJ1-3	TRBD1	CSAALDRGRNTIYF	TGCAGTGCCGCCTTGGACAGGGGACGAAACACCATATATTTT
many	TRBV7-9	TRBJ1-2	NA	CASSLGGTLIYGYTF	TGTGCCAGCAGCTTAGGGGGCACACTCATCTATGGCTACACCTTC
many	TRBV12-3/TRBV12-4	TRBJ2-3	NA	CASMVGGDTQYF	TGTGCCAGCATGGTTGGCGGAGATACGCAGTATTTT
many	TRBV27	TRBJ2-3	NA	CASSSSLHTDTQYF	TGTGCCAGCAGTTCTAGTCTCCACACAGATACGCAGTATTTT
many	TRBV6-5	TRBJ2-2	NA	CASSYSRRTGELFF	TGTGCCAGCAGTTACTCTCGACGCACCGGGGAGCTGTTTTTT
many	TRBV14	TRBJ1-2	NA	CASSRLLHYGYTF	TGTGCCAGCAGCCGGCTACTTCACTATGGCTACACCTTC
many	TRBV2	TRBJ2-1	TRBD2	CATGLAGTNEQFF	TGTGCCACGGGGCTAGCGGGGACCAATGAGCAGTTCTTC
many	TRBV5-1	TRBJ2-3	NA	CASSLWGGRTDTQYF	TGCGCCAGCAGCTTATGGGGGGGCCGCACAGATACGCAGTATTTT
many	TRBV6-5	TRBJ2-5	TRBD2	CASSSRTSGREETQYF	TGTGCCAGCAGTTCCCGGACTAGCGGGAGGGAAGAGACCCAGTACTTC
many	TRBV7-2	TRBJ2-2	NA	CASSLEPPMANTGELFF	TGTGCCAGCAGCTTAGAACCCCCCATGGCGAACACCGGGGAGCTGTTTTTT
many	TRBV27	TRBJ1-2	NA	CASSSVGERQGIYGYTF	TGTGCCAGCAGTTCGGTTGGTGAGAGGCAGGGGATCTATGGCTACACCTTC
many	TRBV28	TRBJ2-7	NA	CASSSMQSDTDYEQYF	TGTGCCAGCAGTTCCATGCAGTCGGATACAGACTACGAGCAGTACTTC
many	TRBV4-2	TRBJ2-2	NA	CASSQDAHSNTGELFF	TGTGCCAGCAGCCAAGACGCCCATTCGAACACCGGGGAGCTGTTTTTT
many	TRBV4-2	TRBJ2-1	TRBD2	CASSQVRAGGHNEQFF	TGTGCCAGCAGCCAAGTTCGGGCGGGGGGACACAATGAGCAGTTCTTC
once	TRBV29-1	TRBJ2-7	NA	CSVEDRKNRVNYEQYF	TGCAGCGTTGAAGATCGTAAAAACAGGGTGAACTACGAGCAGTACTTC
many	TRBV5-1	TRBJ2-5	TRBD1	CASSSGTGWETQYF	TGCGCCAGCAGCTCCGGGACAGGGTGGGAGACCCAGTACTTC
many	TRBV5-5	TRBJ1-2	NA	CASSLDRRYGYTF	TGTGCCAGCAGCTTGGACCGAAGGTATGGCTACACCTTC
many	TRBV4-1	TRBJ1-2	TRBD1	CASSPTGERGGYTF	TGCGCCAGCAGCCCGACAGGGGAAAGGGGTGGCTACACCTTC
NA	TRBV6-1	TRBJ2-2	NA	CASSEAGATGELFF	TGTGCCAGCAGTGAAGCAGGGGCGACCGGGGAGCTGTTTTTT
many	TRBV5-5	TRBJ2-7	NA	CASSFGGGDYEQYF	TGTGCCAGCAGCTTCGGTGGCGGCGACTACGAGCAGTACTTC
many	TRBV27	TRBJ2-7	TRBD1	CASGPGQGARQYF	TGTGCCAGCGGACCGGGACAGGGGGCTCGGCAGTACTTC
few	TRBV12-3/TRBV12-4	TRBJ1-1	NA	CASSLQAGGDEAFF	TGTGCCAGCAGTCTCCAGGCGGGGGGCGATGAAGCTTTCTTT
NA	TRBV6-1	TRBJ1-6	NA	CASSAQGYNSPLHF	TGTGCCAGCAGTGCTCAGGGGTATAATTCACCCCTCCACTTT
many	TRBV5-1	TRBJ2-7	NA	CASSTRDWSYEQYF	TGCGCCAGCAGCACCCGGGACTGGTCCTACGAGCAGTACTTC